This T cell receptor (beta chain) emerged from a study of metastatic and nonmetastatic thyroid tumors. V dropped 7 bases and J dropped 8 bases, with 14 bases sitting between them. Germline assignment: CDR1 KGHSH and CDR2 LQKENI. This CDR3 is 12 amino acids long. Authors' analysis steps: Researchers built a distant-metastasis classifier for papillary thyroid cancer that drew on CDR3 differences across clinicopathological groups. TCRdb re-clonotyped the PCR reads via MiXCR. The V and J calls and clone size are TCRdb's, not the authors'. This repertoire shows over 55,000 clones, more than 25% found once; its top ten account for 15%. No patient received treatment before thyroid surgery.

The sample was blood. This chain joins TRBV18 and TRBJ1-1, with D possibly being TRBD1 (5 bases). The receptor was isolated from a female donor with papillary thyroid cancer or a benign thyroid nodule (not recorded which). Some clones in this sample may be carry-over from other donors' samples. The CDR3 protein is CASYERGGEAFF. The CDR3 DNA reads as TGTGCCAGCTACGAGCGGGGCGGCGAAGCTTTCTTT. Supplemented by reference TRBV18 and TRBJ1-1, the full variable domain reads NAGVMQNPRHLVRRRGQEARLRCSPMKGHSHVYWYRQLPEEGLKFMVYLQKENIIDESGMPKERFSAEFPKEGPSILRIQQVVRGDSAAYFCASYERGGEAFFGQGTRLTVV.